Shown below are 32 T cell receptor beta chains from a single sample sequenced in a study of cytomegalovirus exposure and HLA in healthy donors. A multiplex PCR was run with 60 Vbeta primers and 13 Jbeta primers. Sequencing was performed with immunoSEQ multiplex PCR; in TCRdb, only in-frame clones are kept and a portion is missing. The repertoire holds about 160,000 clones, with around four fifths as singletons. The sequencing input was PBMCs. The receptors originated from a woman aged 25-40 years in good health and CMV-seronegative.

V is TRBV5-4 and J is TRBJ2-3; TRBD2 agrees at 7 bases. Trimming cost V 4 bases and J 5 bases; bases outside gene matches: 7. Germline V gene sequence: CDR1 SGHNT, CDR2 YYREEE (reference sequence). The CDR3 is made up of 14 amino acids. In nucleotides, the CDR3 is TGTGCCAGCAGCAGCCGGGACTACCTAGATACGCAGTATTTT. The encoded protein is CASSSRDYLDTQYF.

This chain links TRBV5-4 with TRBJ2-5; 7 nucleotides agree with TRBD1. This CDR3 spans 15 amino acids. Trimming at V came to 4 bases and at J to 3 bases, leaving 9 bases not matched to a gene. Germline V gene data show CDR1 as SGHNT and CDR2 as YYREEE (reference sequence). CDR3 DNA sequence: TGTGCCAGCAGCAAGGGGGCAGAACGAAAAGAGACCCAGTACTTC. This codes for CASSKGAERKETQYF. Supplemented by reference TRBV5-4 and TRBJ2-5, the full variable domain reads ETGVTQSPTHLIKTRGQQVTLRCSSQSGHNTVSWYQQALGQGPQFIFQYYREEENGRGNFPPRFSGLQFPNYSSELNVNALELDDSALYLCASSKGAERKETQYFGPGTRLLVL.

The table lists this clone with a count of one. The V gene is TRBV7-9, the J gene TRBJ2-7, with 7 nucleotides matching TRBD1. The J segment lost 0 bases and the V segment lost 2 bases, leaving 13 bases of the junction unmatched. CDR1 is SEHNR and CDR2 is FQNEAQ in the germline V gene (reference sequence). This CDR3 region has 18 residues. The CDR3 sequence: CASSLHSTGAPYSYEQYF. Here the CDR3 DNA reads TGTGCCAGCAGCTTACACAGCACAGGGGCCCCCTACTCCTACGAGCAGTACTTC. Using reference TRBV7-9 and TRBJ2-7 for the parts outside the CDR3, the full variable domain is DTGVSQNPRHKITKRGQNVTFRCDPISEHNRLYWYRQTLGQGPEFLTYFQNEAQLEKSRLLSDRFSAERPKGSFSTLEIQRTEQGDSAMYLCASSLHSTGAPYSYEQYFGPGTRLTVT.

The genes are TRBV2 and TRBJ2-7; 8 positions agree with TRBD1. The CDR3 runs 13 residues. The trim removed 6 bases at V and 6 bases at J, leaving 7 bases unmatched. CDR1 is SNHLY, CDR2 FYNNEI, per germline. The CDR3: CASRGQGKSEQYF. The DNA for the CDR3 is TGTGCCAGCAGAGGACAGGGCAAGAGCGAGCAGTACTTC.

This clone was seen only a few times. This chain uses TRBV15 with TRBJ1-1; D ambiguous. The CDR3 sequence is 17 residues long. V was trimmed by 3 bases and J by 1 base, leaving 18 bases between them. The V gene's germline CDR1 is LNHNV and CDR2 YYDKDF (reference sequence). The CDR3 coding sequence is TGTGCCACCAGCAGGATTCCCCCAGGAGGAGGGAACACTGAAGCTTTCTTT. Translating it yields CATSRIPPGGGNTEAFF.

This clone has only a few counts. This chain links TRBV5-1 with TRBJ1-5; a weak D match, TRBD1 (6 bases). Germline V gene sequence: CDR1 SGHRS, CDR2 YFSETQ. CDR3 size: 15 residues. The V end lost 0 bases, the J end lost 2 bases, and 9 bases lay between the germline ends. In nucleotides, the CDR3 is TGCGCCAGCAGCTTGGAGGGGGTTGGCAATCAGCCCCAGCATTTT. Amino acid sequence: CASSLEGVGNQPQHF.

With respect to this clone: Other nucleotide sequences from this sample produce the same CDR3. The chain is built from TRBV5-1 and TRBJ1-1; D is perhaps TRBD1 (6 bases). Trimming shortened V by 4 bases and J by 0 bases, and 10 bases separated the two germline ends. Germline values: CDR1 SGHRS, CDR2 YFSETQ. The CDR3 has 14 residues. The CDR3 loop reads CASSPTGLNTEAFF. CDR3 coding DNA: TGCGCCAGCAGCCCTACAGGGCTGAACACTGAAGCTTTCTTT.

The gene calls are TRBV11-2 and TRBJ1-1, with 7 bases that match TRBD1. Germline CDR1 reads SGHAT; CDR2 reads FQNNGV. The CDR3 sequence is 15 residues long. Losses at the gene ends were 5 bases for V and 5 bases for J; bases not matched to a gene: 11. The CDR3 loop reads CASSPLRGRRTEAFF. The DNA of the CDR3 is TGTGCCAGCAGCCCGCTAAGGGGGCGGCGGACTGAAGCTTTCTTT.

The chain recombines TRBV2 with TRBJ2-1; 8 bases are shared with TRBD2. Germline V gene data show CDR1 as SNHLY and CDR2 as FYNNEI. The CDR3 loop spans 14 amino acids. V dropped 8 bases and J dropped 6; count of bases not matched to a gene: 9. Written as DNA, the CDR3 is TGTGCCAGCGGCGGGACTAGTGTTGCCAATGAGCAGTTCTTC. This sequence encodes CASGGTSVANEQFF.

This chain links TRBV6-1 with TRBJ2-3, with D uncertain. The germline CDR1 and CDR2 sequences are MNHNS and SASEGT. The CDR3 totals 14 residues. Trimming pared 4 bases from V and 0 bases from J, leaving 8 bases between. The CDR3 DNA is TGTGCCAGCAGTGTCCCCCTGAGCACAGATACGCAGTATTTT. This codes for CASSVPLSTDTQYF.

CDR3 nucleotide sequence: TGTGCCAGTACCAGACAGGGGGCGGTTGATGGCTACACCTTC. It encodes CASTRQGAVDGYTF. The rearrangement uses TRBV19 and TRBJ1-2, with 10 bases identical to TRBD1. The CDR3 length is 14 residues. V was clipped by 7 bases and J by 6 bases; unmatched bases: 8. CDR1 and CDR2 (germline): LNHDA, SQIVND (reference sequence).

In this sample, this clone is medium-sized. The CDR3 protein is CASSTTGGSGNTIYF. CDR3 DNA: TGTGCCAGCAGCACCACAGGGGGCTCTGGAAACACCATATATTTT. J is TRBJ1-3 and V is TRBV6-6; 8 bases line up with TRBD1. This CDR3 spans 15 amino acids. Germline CDR1 reads MNHNY; CDR2 reads SVGAGI (reference sequence). V was clipped by 6 bases and J by 0 bases; unmatched bases: 4.

The rearrangement joins TRBV11-2 to TRBJ2-7; unclear D gene. This CDR3 is built from 12 residues. Trimming stripped 1 base from V and 4 bases from J, with 5 bases between. Germline V gene sequence: CDR1 SGHAT, CDR2 FQNNGV. CDR3 amino acids: CASSLAGYEQYF. The CDR3, as DNA: TGTGCCAGCAGCTTAGCCGGGTACGAGCAGTACTTC.

This chain links TRBV5-8 with TRBJ1-6; possibly TRBD1 for D (6 bases). Germline loops: CDR1 SGHTS, CDR2 YDEGEE. Trimming took off 6 bases at V and 2 bases at J, with 24 bases between the two ends. The CDR3 runs 19 residues. In nucleotides, the CDR3 is TGTGCCAGCATTTCGTGGATACGAATGAGGGGGACCTATAATTCACCCCTCCACTTT. Amino acids: CASISWIRMRGTYNSPLHF.

The chain combines TRBV7-9 with TRBJ1-6; the D gene is possibly TRBD1 (6 bases). This CDR3 region has 14 residues. V gave up 5 bases and J gave up 4 bases, with 9 bases separating them. Germline CDR1 and CDR2: SEHNR and FQNEAQ (reference sequence). The CDR3 DNA reads TGTGCCAGCAGCATTGGACAGTATAATTCACCCCTCCACTTT. Residues: CASSIGQYNSPLHF.

This chain connects TRBV5-1 to TRBJ1-1, with TRBD1 identical over 9 bases. The CDR3 has 13 amino acids. Germline V gene lookup returns CDR1 SGHRS and CDR2 YFSETQ. J was trimmed by 6 bases and V by 4 bases; bases with no gene match: 4. The CDR3 loop reads CASSGTGLSEAFF. CDR3 nucleotides: TGCGCCAGCAGCGGGACAGGGCTATCTGAAGCTTTCTTT.

As DNA, the CDR3 is TGTGCCAGCAGCTTAGGGACTAGCGGAGATACGCAGTATTTT. Translating it yields CASSLGTSGDTQYF. The chain couples TRBV7-9 to TRBJ2-3, with 10 bases that match TRBD2. Unmatched junction bases numbered 0, after V lost 1 base and J lost 5 bases. Germline CDR1 and CDR2: SEHNR and FQNEAQ (reference sequence). This CDR3 contains 14 residues.

This clone was picked up one time. This chain links TRBV5-1 with TRBJ2-7; 7 bases fit TRBD1. This CDR3 spans 13 amino acids. V was clipped by 5 bases and J by 2 bases; unmatched bases: 4. Germline V gene data show CDR1 as SGHRS and CDR2 as YFSETQ. CDR3 sequence (DNA): TGCGCCAGCAGTACAGGGGCCACCTACGAGCAGTACTTC. Protein: CASSTGATYEQYF.

On this clone: At one boundary the junction diverges from the germline segment, which might be a read error. The chain has TRBV7-9 and TRBJ1-1; D is unresolved. The CDR3 spans 12 residues. Germline assignment: CDR1 SEHNR and CDR2 FQNEAQ (reference sequence). The CDR3 protein is CSSSPGGQEAFF. The CDR3, as DNA: TGTTCCAGCAGCCCCGGAGGGCAGGAAGCTTTCTTT.

V is TRBV19 and J is TRBJ1-2, with 8 bases that match TRBD1. The V segment lost 5 bases and the J segment 0 bases; nucleotides outside the gene matches: 14. The germline gives CDR1 LNHDA, CDR2 SQIVND (reference sequence). The CDR3 contains 18 residues. The CDR3 sequence is CASSRRTGQGAANYGYTF. In DNA, the CDR3 is TGTGCCAGTAGTCGGCGGACCGGACAGGGCGCAGCTAACTATGGCTACACCTTC.

The chain joins TRBV7-9 to TRBJ1-2; a possible D gene is TRBD1 (5 bases). The CDR3 loop spans 14 amino acids. Deletions cut 2 bases from V and 8 bases from J, with 15 bases between. Germline CDR1 and CDR2: SEHNR and FQNEAQ (reference sequence). The CDR3 region is CASSLYQGQGGYTF. CDR3 coding DNA: TGTGCCAGCAGCTTATATCAGGGTCAAGGAGGCTACACCTTC.

V and J are TRBV5-6 and TRBJ2-1; TRBD1 matches 8 bases. V shed 4 bases and J 9 bases; nucleotides not matched to a gene: 6. This CDR3 comprises 13 residues. CDR1 is SGHDT and CDR2 is YYEEEE in the germline V gene. CDR3 sequence reads: CASSTGQGGEQFF. Here the CDR3 DNA reads TGTGCCAGCAGCACCGGACAGGGCGGTGAGCAGTTCTTC.

The genes are TRBV29-1 and TRBJ1-1; no firm D call. Germline CDR1 and CDR2: SQVTM and ANQGSEA. Trimming removed 1 base at V and 1 base at J, with 10 bases between. This CDR3 contains 14 residues. DNA for the CDR3: TGCAGCGTTGAAGTTTTCGTCCCGAACACTGAAGCTTTCTTT. This codes for CSVEVFVPNTEAFF.

The table lists this clone with a count of one. The J gene is TRBJ1-4, the V gene TRBV5-1; D might be TRBD1 (6 bases). There are 13 residues in the CDR3. V dropped 3 bases and J dropped 4 bases, with 7 bases sitting between them. Per the germline V gene, CDR1 is SGHRS and CDR2 is YFSETQ. CDR3 residues: CASSSQGNEKLFF. CDR3 DNA sequence: TGCGCCAGCAGCTCACAGGGTAATGAAAAACTGTTTTTT.

The rearrangement joins TRBV29-1 to TRBJ2-5, with a possible D match to TRBD1 (5 bases). CDR1 and CDR2 (germline): SQVTM, ANQGSEA. Trimming took off 3 bases at V and 2 bases at J, with 7 bases between the two ends. The CDR3 sequence is 12 residues long. The CDR3 nucleotides are TGCAGCGTTGACGACAGTCAAGAGACCCAGTACTTC. This sequence encodes CSVDDSQETQYF.

CDR3 bases: TGTGCCAGCAGGCAAATGACAGGTACAGGGGATCAGCCCCAGCATTTT. Translated, it gives CASRQMTGTGDQPQHF. The genes are TRBV6-6 and TRBJ1-5; 7 positions match TRBD1. Germline V gives CDR1 MNHNY, CDR2 SVGAGI (reference sequence). CDR3 size: 16 residues. J was trimmed by 5 bases and V by 6 bases; bases with no gene match: 13.

The chain is built from TRBV28 and TRBJ2-7; perhaps TRBD1 as D (5 bases). The V and J ends lost 6 bases and 0 bases respectively, with 12 bases between them. The CDR3 length is 14 residues. In germline, CDR1 is MDHEN, CDR2 SYDVKM. CDR3 DNA sequence: TGTGCCAGCAGCAAGGACATTAGCTCCTACGAGCAGTACTTC. As protein: CASSKDISSYEQYF.

This rearrangement joins TRBV7-6 to TRBJ2-2, with D tentatively TRBD2 (5 bases). With 7 bases removed from V and 5 bases from J, the gap between germline ends came to 14 bases. CDR3 size: 14 residues. Germline lookup yields CDR1 SGHVS and CDR2 FNYEAQ. The CDR3, as DNA: TGTGCCAGCACCACGGTCGGGATTACCGGGGAGCTGTTTTTT. This encodes CASTTVGITGELFF.

In this sample, this clone turned up a few times. The genes are TRBV15 and TRBJ1-2; D may be TRBD1 (5 bases). Deletions cut 0 bases from V and 2 bases from J, with 7 bases between. The CDR3 totals 14 residues. The germline CDR1 and CDR2 sequences are LNHNV and YYDKDF (reference sequence). For the CDR3, the DNA is TGTGCCACCAGCAGAGACGGGGGGAACTATGGCTACACCTTC. It is translated as CATSRDGGNYGYTF.

This clone appeared a few times. The chain recombines TRBV5-6 with TRBJ2-2, with D maybe TRBD2 (5 bases). V lost 7 bases to trimming and J lost 5 bases, with 15 bases between them. CDR1 is SGHDT and CDR2 is YYEEEE in the germline V gene. CDR3 length: 14 amino acids. CDR3 bases: TGTGCCAGCTGCCAGAATACGGGAACCGGGGAGCTGTTTTTT. Residues: CASCQNTGTGELFF. The whole variable domain, remainder taken from reference TRBV5-6 and TRBJ2-2, is DAGVTQSPTHLIKTRGQQVTLRCSPKSGHDTVSWYQQALGQGPQFIFQYYEEEERQRGNFPDRFSGHQFPNYSSELNVNALLLGDSALYLCASCQNTGTGELFFGEGSRLTVL.

This chain connects TRBV5-1 to TRBJ1-2; TRBD1 aligns across 8 bases. Germline CDR1 SGHRS, CDR2 YFSETQ. This CDR3 contains 14 residues. V gave up 2 bases and J gave up 8 bases; unmatched junction bases: 8. This CDR3 is CASSFPGGEGGYTF. CDR3 nucleotide sequence: TGCGCCAGCAGCTTCCCAGGGGGCGAAGGAGGCTACACCTTC.

This clone turned up a few times. The chain couples TRBV7-2 to TRBJ2-1, with 9 bases fitting TRBD2. The CDR3 extends over 15 amino acids. J lost 4 bases, V lost 1 base, and 2 bases had no gene match. The germline gives CDR1 SGHTA, CDR2 FQGNSA. The CDR3: CASSLERGEYNEQFF. The CDR3 DNA follows: TGTGCCAGCAGCTTAGAGCGGGGGGAGTACAATGAGCAGTTCTTC.